This T cell receptor (beta chain) came from a study of shared clonotypes between healthy human individuals. Overall study context: Aged between 18 and 49, the donors were two women and a few men.

Assay: immunoSEQ multiplex PCR; the TCRdb copy retains only in-frame clones and omits some. The table includes about 480,000 clones, around 79% detected once. The TCR comes from a woman aged 40-49 years in good health. Some clones in this sample may be carry-over from other donors' samples. What was sequenced was PBMCs.

CDR3 nucleotide sequence: TGTGCCAGCAGTTTACCTCAGGTACCCTACGAGCAGTACTTC. It translates to CASSLPQVPYEQYF. The V gene is TRBV28, the J gene TRBJ2-7; no clear D gene. This CDR3 has 14 residues. Per the germline V gene, CDR1 is MDHEN and CDR2 is SYDVKM. V was cut by 2 bases and J by 2 bases, with 10 bases left in between.